This T cell receptor beta chain stems from a study of T-cell reconstitution after alpha-beta-depleted transplantation in children. Study-level points and caveats: Several hundred graft clones that had expanded were reportedly the source of alpha-beta T cells about two months after transplant.

Preparation of the TCRbeta library involved a method that used unique molecular identifiers. Using its own MiXCR run on the PCR reads, TCRdb lists one record per CDR3 protein. The table records hundreds of thousands of distinct CDR3 sequences, approximately 13% of them present only once. Germline V gene data show CDR1 as SGHRS and CDR2 as YFSETQ. Trimming took off 4 bases at V and 7 bases at J, with 9 bases between the two ends. The CDR3 contains 12 residues. This clonotype occurred many times. Its antigen is still unknown. The source of this sequence is a male patient younger than 18 who had a stem cell transplant for acute myeloid leukemia, so the T cells may come from the graft donor. The sequenced sample was PBMCs, mostly from graft donor cells, obtained 360 days after TCRalphabeta/CD19-depleted stem cell transplant. The chain is built from TRBV5-1 and TRBJ2-1; possibly TRBD2 for D (5 bases). Written as DNA, the CDR3 is TGCGCCAGCAGCGAGGGCGTAAATGAGCAGTTCTTC. Protein product: CASSEGVNEQFF.